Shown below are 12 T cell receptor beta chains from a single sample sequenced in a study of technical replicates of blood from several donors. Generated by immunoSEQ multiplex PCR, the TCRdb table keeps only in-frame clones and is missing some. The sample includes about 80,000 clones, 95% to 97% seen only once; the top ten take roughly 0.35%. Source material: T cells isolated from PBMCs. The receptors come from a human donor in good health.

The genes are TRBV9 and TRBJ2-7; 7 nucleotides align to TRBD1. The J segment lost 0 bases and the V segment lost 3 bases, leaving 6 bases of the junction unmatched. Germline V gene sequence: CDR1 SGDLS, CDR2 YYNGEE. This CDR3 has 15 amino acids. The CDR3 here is CASSETGTASYEQYF. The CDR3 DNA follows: TGTGCCAGCAGCGAAACCGGGACAGCCTCCTACGAGCAGTACTTC.

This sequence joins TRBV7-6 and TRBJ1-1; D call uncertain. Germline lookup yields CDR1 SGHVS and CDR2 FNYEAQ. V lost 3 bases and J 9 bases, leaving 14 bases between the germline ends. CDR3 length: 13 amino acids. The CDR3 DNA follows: TGTGCCAGCAGCTTTTTCTCGGGAAAGAAAGCTTTCTTT. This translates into CASSFFSGKKAFF.

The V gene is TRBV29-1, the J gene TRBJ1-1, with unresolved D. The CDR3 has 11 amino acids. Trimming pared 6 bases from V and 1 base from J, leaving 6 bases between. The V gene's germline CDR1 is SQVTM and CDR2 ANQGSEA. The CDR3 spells CSVQSNTEAFF. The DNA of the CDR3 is TGCAGCGTACAGTCGAACACTGAAGCTTTCTTT.

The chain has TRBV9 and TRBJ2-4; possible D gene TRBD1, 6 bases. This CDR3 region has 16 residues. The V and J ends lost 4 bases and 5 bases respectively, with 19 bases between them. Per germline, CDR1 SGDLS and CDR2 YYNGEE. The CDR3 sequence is CASSTRTELGENIQYF. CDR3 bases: TGTGCCAGCAGCACCCGGACAGAATTGGGTGAAAACATTCAGTACTTC.

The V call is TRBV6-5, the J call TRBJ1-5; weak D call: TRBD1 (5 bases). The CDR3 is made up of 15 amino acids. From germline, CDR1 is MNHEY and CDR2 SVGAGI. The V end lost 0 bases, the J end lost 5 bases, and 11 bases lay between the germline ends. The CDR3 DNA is TGTGCCAGCAGTTACTCGTACAGGATGGATCAGCCCCAGCATTTT. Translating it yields CASSYSYRMDQPQHF.

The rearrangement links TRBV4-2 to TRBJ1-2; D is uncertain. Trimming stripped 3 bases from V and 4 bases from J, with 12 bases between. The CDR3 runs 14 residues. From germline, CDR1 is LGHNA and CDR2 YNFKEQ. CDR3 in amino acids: CASSHLQEAYGYTF. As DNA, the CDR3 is TGTGCCAGCAGCCACCTGCAAGAAGCCTATGGCTACACCTTC.

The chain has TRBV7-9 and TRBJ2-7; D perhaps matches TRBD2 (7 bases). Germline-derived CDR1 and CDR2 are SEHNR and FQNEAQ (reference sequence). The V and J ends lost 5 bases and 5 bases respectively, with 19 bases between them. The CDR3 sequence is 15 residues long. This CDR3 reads CASSPEGGRVNEQYF. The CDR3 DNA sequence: TGTGCCAGCAGCCCCGAGGGGGGGAGGGTAAACGAGCAGTACTTC.

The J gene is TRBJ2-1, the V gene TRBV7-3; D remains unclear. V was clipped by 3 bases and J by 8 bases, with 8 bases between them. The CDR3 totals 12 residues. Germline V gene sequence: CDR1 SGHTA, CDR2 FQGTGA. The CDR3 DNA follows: TGTGCCAGCAGCTTTAGAGGCTATGAGCAGTTCTTC. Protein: CASSFRGYEQFF. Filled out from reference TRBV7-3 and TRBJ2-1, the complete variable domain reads GAGVSQTPSNKVTEKGKYVELRCDPISGHTALYWYRQSLGQGPEFLIYFQGTGAADDSGLPNDRFFAVRPEGSVSTLKIQRTERGDSAVYLCASSFRGYEQFFGPGTRLTVL.

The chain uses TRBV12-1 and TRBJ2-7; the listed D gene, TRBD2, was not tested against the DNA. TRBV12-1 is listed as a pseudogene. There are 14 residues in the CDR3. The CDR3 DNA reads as TGTGCCAGCAGCCGCCAACTACTTATCCCCGAGCAGTACTTC. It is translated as CASSRQLLIPEQYF.

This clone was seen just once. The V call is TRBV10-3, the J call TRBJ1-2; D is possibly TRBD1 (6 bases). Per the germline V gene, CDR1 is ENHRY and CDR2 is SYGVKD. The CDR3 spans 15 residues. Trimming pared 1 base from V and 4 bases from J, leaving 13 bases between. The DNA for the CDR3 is TGTGCCATCAGTGAGTTTGGGGGCGCGGTCTATGGCTACACCTTC. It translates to CAISEFGGAVYGYTF.

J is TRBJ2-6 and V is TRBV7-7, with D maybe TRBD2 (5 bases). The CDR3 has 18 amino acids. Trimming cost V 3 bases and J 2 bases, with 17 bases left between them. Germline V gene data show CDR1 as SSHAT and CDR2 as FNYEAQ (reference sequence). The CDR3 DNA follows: TGTGCCAGCAGCTTCTTTACGGGGTTAGAAGCTGGGGCCAACGTCCTGACTTTC. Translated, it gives CASSFFTGLEAGANVLTF.

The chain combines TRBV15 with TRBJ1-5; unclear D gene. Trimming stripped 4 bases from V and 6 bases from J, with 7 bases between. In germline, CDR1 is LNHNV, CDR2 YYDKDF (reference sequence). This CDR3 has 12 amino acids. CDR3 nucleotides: TGTGCCACCAGCATGGGCTTTCAGCCCCAGCATTTT. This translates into CATSMGFQPQHF.